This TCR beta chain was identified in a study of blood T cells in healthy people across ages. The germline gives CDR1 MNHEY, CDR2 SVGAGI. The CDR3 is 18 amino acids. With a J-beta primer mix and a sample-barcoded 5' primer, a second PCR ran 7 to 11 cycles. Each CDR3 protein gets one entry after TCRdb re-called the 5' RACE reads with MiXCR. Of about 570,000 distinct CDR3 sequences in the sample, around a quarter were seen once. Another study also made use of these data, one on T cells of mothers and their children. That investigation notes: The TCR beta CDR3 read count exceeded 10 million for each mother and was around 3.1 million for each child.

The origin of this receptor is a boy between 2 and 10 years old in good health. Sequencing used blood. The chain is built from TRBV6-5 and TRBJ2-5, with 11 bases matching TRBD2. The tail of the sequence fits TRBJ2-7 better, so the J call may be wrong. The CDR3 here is CASSSEAVIAGGSYEQYF. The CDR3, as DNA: TGTGCCAGCAGTTCGGAAGCGGTGATAGCGGGAGGGAGTTACGAGCAGTACTTC.